This T cell receptor beta chain came from a study of regulatory T cells. General study findings and limits: In CD3G-deficient patients, conventional CD4+ T cells were enriched for hydrophobic CDR3 residues at positions 6 and 7. In patients, unique TRB V-J pairs were restricted and V/J usage skewed, especially in Tregs.

Amplification used 52 TRBV primers and 13 TRBJ primers. Clones were sequenced by immunoSEQ multiplex PCR, and TCRdb holds only the in-frame ones, with some missing. The data show tens of thousands of clones, roughly 90% seen once. With regard to this clone: Antigen specificity is unknown.

All CD3G-deficient patients showed autoimmunity, more severe in two. At testing, patients were 2 to 39 years old, with reduced naive and increased memory T-cell proportions. CDR3 size: 13 residues. Per germline, CDR1 SGHVS and CDR2 FQNEAQ. With 5 bases removed from V and 3 bases from J, the gap between germline ends came to 11 bases. The material sequenced was conventional CD4+ T cells sorted from blood. The chain recombines TRBV7-8 with TRBJ2-7; either TRBD1 or TRBD2 may fit D (5 bases each). The sequence was collected from a child under 18 with CD3G deficiency. This CDR3 is CASSPTRGYEQYF. The CDR3 DNA reads TGTGCCAGCAGCCCCACTAGGGGCTACGAGCAGTACTTC.